A single sample gave rise to the 25 T cell receptor beta chains below, sequenced in a study of T cells in Graves' hyperthyroidism and ophthalmopathy. What was amplified from RNA transcripts were TCR beta CDR3 regions. HTBI primers were employed in a first-round RT-PCR of the TCR CDR3. TCRdb called the multiplex PCR reads again in MiXCR, with one record for every CDR3 protein. The sample consists of 300,000 to 400,000 distinct CDR3 sequences, over 10% of them appearing once. Sequencing used blood. These receptors originate from a woman aged 18-30 years with Graves' hyperthyroidism.

This clonotype has a count of ten or more. The V and J genes are TRBV24-1 and TRBJ2-1; weak D call: TRBD2 (6 bases). The ends were cut back, 4 bases at V and 7 bases at J, with 7 bases in the middle. The CDR3 length is 12 residues. Per germline, CDR1 KGHDR and CDR2 SFDVKD. The CDR3 nucleotides read TGTGCCACCAGTGAGGGGAGGAATGAGCAGTTCTTC. Amino acid sequence: CATSEGRNEQFF.

This clonotype was found many times. This chain uses TRBV28 with TRBJ2-7; D is undetermined. The V end was cut by 5 bases, the J end by 3 bases, with 11 bases between. The CDR3 covers 13 residues. The germline CDR1 and CDR2 sequences are MDHEN and SYDVKM. DNA of the CDR3: TGTGCCAGCAGTGGGTCGGTTCGCTACGAGCAGTACTTC. Its protein is CASSGSVRYEQYF.

This clonotype has ten or more counts. The chain carries TRBV19 and TRBJ1-5; D possibly corresponds to TRBD1 (5 bases). This CDR3 comprises 14 residues. V lost 5 bases and J 11 bases, leaving 19 bases between the germline ends. Looked up from germline, CDR1 is LNHDA and CDR2 is SQIVND (reference sequence). The CDR3 coding sequence is TGTGCCAGTAGTGAATTGGACATCATAAGGACCCAGCATTTT. Translating it yields CASSELDIIRTQHF.

For this clonotype: Possible read error: a much larger clone is one base away. This rearrangement joins TRBV12-3 or TRBV12-4 to TRBJ1-6, with TRBD1 matching over 8 bases. The CDR3 loop spans 14 amino acids. The ends lost 3 bases at V and 5 bases at J; junction bases unmatched: 0. For the CDR3, the DNA is TGTGCCAGCAGTTTGGACAGGGATAATTCACCCCTCCACTTT. It encodes CASSLDRDNSPLHF.

This clonotype was seen at least ten times. V gene TRBV28 combines with J gene TRBJ2-7; perhaps TRBD2 as D (5 bases). Germline lookup yields CDR1 MDHEN and CDR2 SYDVKM. Between the trimmed V and J ends, which lost 5 bases and 5 bases, there was a span of 19 bases. This CDR3 contains 15 residues. The CDR3 protein is CASSTPQRERNEQYF. CDR3 nucleotides: TGTGCCAGCAGTACCCCTCAACGGGAACGGAACGAGCAGTACTTC.

This clonotype was recorded at least ten times. The chain is built from TRBV28 and TRBJ1-2; weak D call: TRBD1 (5 bases). The V gene lost 5 bases and the J gene lost 2 bases, with 15 bases spanning the gap. CDR1 MDHEN and CDR2 SYDVKM come from the germline V gene. The CDR3 has 15 residues. The CDR3 protein is CASSPRRGANYGYTF. The CDR3 DNA reads as TGTGCCAGCAGTCCGCGGAGGGGAGCGAACTATGGCTACACCTTC.

This clonotype was counted ten times or more. V usage is TRBV7-8 and J usage is TRBJ2-7; TRBD2 matches at 8 bases. Per germline, CDR1 SGHVS and CDR2 FQNEAQ. The CDR3 extends over 15 amino acids. J gave up 2 bases and V 1 base, and 4 bases lay outside the gene matches. This chain's CDR3 is CASSLESGSTYEQYF. DNA for the CDR3: TGTGCCAGCAGCTTAGAAAGCGGGAGTACCTACGAGCAGTACTTC.

This clonotype occurred once. V usage is TRBV12-3 or TRBV12-4 and J usage is TRBJ2-5, with D unclear. This CDR3 contains 14 residues. V was pared by 1 base and J by 2 bases, with 8 bases between. CDR3 sequence reads: CASSLGPDQETQYF. DNA of the CDR3: TGTGCCAGCAGTTTAGGGCCCGATCAAGAGACCCAGTACTTC.

The V call is TRBV19, the J call TRBJ2-3, with a weak D call TRBD1 (5 bases). The V and J ends lost 1 base and 4 bases respectively, with 15 bases between them. This CDR3 comprises 16 residues. Germline lookup yields CDR1 LNHDA and CDR2 SQIVND (reference sequence). CDR3 bases: TGTGCCAGTAGTATAGTTGGGGCCGTGGGTCCAGATACGCAGTATTTT. Translating it yields CASSIVGAVGPDTQYF.

There are many counts of this clonotype. The rearrangement uses TRBV2 and TRBJ1-1; 10 positions agree with TRBD1. Losses at the gene ends were 6 bases for V and 5 bases for J; bases not matched to a gene: 9. Per germline, CDR1 SNHLY and CDR2 FYNNEI. This CDR3 comprises 15 residues. The CDR3 protein is CASRPRQGAGTEAFF. The DNA of the CDR3 is TGTGCCAGCAGACCGAGACAGGGGGCGGGAACTGAAGCTTTCTTT.

This clonotype occurred many times. In DNA form, the CDR3 reads TGCAGTGCTAGAGACCCCCCCCGCCCCGAGCAGTACTTC. Translating gives CSARDPPRPEQYF. The rearrangement uses TRBV20-1 and TRBJ2-7; D unclear. Trimming took 0 bases from V and 6 from J, leaving 12 bases between them. Germline CDR1 DFQATT, CDR2 SNEGSKA (reference sequence). The CDR3 length is 13 residues.

V gene TRBV3-1 combines with J gene TRBJ2-1, with unresolved D. The CDR3 covers 17 residues. Germline V gene sequence: CDR1 LGHDT, CDR2 YNNKEL (reference sequence). The germline V and J ends were trimmed by 0 bases and 0 bases, with 12 bases remaining between them. CDR3 sequence (DNA): TGTGCCAGCAGCCAAGAGGCTTTGAGCCTCTCCTACAATGAGCAGTTCTTC. Encoded protein: CASSQEALSLSYNEQFF.

This clonotype has a count of ten or more. The chain uses TRBV5-1 and TRBJ2-1; tentative D call: TRBD2 (5 bases). V was trimmed by 0 bases and J by 6 bases, leaving 10 bases between them. From germline, CDR1 is SGHRS and CDR2 YFSETQ. This CDR3 has 14 residues. The CDR3: CASSLAGILNEQFF. CDR3 DNA: TGCGCCAGCAGCTTGGCCGGGATTCTCAATGAGCAGTTCTTC.

This clonotype was seen more than once but under ten times. The genes are TRBV3-1 and TRBJ2-2; 10 bases are shared with TRBD2. The germline V gene has CDR1 LGHDT and CDR2 YNNKEL (reference sequence). V trimming: 6 bases; J trimming: 3 bases; junction bases outside the gene matches: 7. The CDR3 consists of 16 residues. CDR3 sequence reads: CASRDTSGVYTGELFF. CDR3 DNA sequence: TGTGCCAGCAGGGACACTAGCGGGGTTTACACCGGGGAGCTGTTTTTT.

Worth noting for this clonotype: One base away lies a much larger clone, so this may be a sequencing read error. The genes are TRBV28 and TRBJ2-7, with 8 bases lining up with TRBD2. CDR3 size: 16 residues. V trimming: 6 bases; J trimming: 7 bases; junction bases outside the gene matches: 17. Germline V lookup: CDR1 MDHEN, CDR2 SYDVKM. The DNA of the CDR3 is TGTGCCAGCAGCCCGACTAGCGCCTTTGCCTTCGGGGAGCAGTACTTC. This translates into CASSPTSAFAFGEQYF.

Points on this clonotype: Since a much larger clone is just one base distant, this may be a read error. The chain recombines TRBV7-9 with TRBJ1-3, with D uncertain. Trimming removed 5 bases from V and 1 base from J, with 9 bases in between. This CDR3 has 14 amino acids. CDR1 is SEHNR and CDR2 is FQNEAQ in the germline V gene (reference sequence). The CDR3 nucleotides read TGTGCCAGCAGCCAAGTTTTTTCTGGAAACACCATATATTTT. The encoded protein is CASSQVFSGNTIYF.

This clonotype was counted ten times or more. This chain links TRBV12-3 or TRBV12-4 with TRBJ1-6; TRBD1 aligns across 7 bases. The CDR3 is 16 residues long. Trimming removed 5 bases from V and 8 bases from J; junction bases left unmatched: 12. The CDR3 reads CASSPFPGQNDSPLHF. The CDR3 nucleotides read TGTGCCAGCAGTCCCTTTCCGGGACAGAACGATTCACCCCTCCACTTT.

This clonotype showed up many times. The V and J genes are TRBV2 and TRBJ2-3; D is perhaps TRBD2 (6 bases). The CDR3 covers 17 residues. Trimming shortened V by 4 bases and J by 1 base, and 18 bases separated the two germline ends. Germline-derived CDR1 and CDR2 are SNHLY and FYNNEI. The CDR3: CASSAAGLRDGTDTQYF. The CDR3 bases are TGTGCCAGCAGTGCGGCGGGGCTCCGGGATGGCACAGATACGCAGTATTTT.

This clonotype was detected many times. This chain links TRBV5-1 with TRBJ1-2, with D possibly TRBD1 on 6 matching bases. This CDR3 is built from 14 residues. Trimming stripped 4 bases from V and 2 bases from J, with 12 bases between. Germline V CDR1 and CDR2: SGHRS, YFSETQ. The CDR3 DNA sequence: TGCGCCAGCAGCCCAGGGGAGTTGAACTATGGCTACACCTTC. Protein product: CASSPGELNYGYTF.

This clonotype was counted at least ten times. The chain joins TRBV18 to TRBJ2-7; D is perhaps TRBD2 (5 bases). Trimming stripped 8 bases from V and 1 base from J, with 12 bases between. Germline CDR1 and CDR2: KGHSH and LQKENI. The length of the CDR3 is 13 residues. CDR3 coding DNA: TGTGCCAGCCATACCGGACTTTCCTACGAGCAGTACTTC. Translating gives CASHTGLSYEQYF.

Concerning this clonotype itself: A much more abundant neighbour one base away suggests this may be a read error. The chain is built from TRBV18 and TRBJ1-1; 7 bases are a match to TRBD1. The junction had 13 bases not matched to a gene; V was cut back by 3 bases and J by 9 bases. Germline-derived CDR1 and CDR2 are KGHSH and LQKENI. The CDR3 contains 15 residues. The CDR3 DNA follows: TGTGCCAGCTCACCCCAGGGGGAGTCCCATGCTAAAGCTTTCTTT. Translation gives CASSPQGESHAKAFF.

This clonotype came up a few times. The J gene is TRBJ1-5, the V gene TRBV30; 10 bases match TRBD1. Losses at the gene ends were 2 bases for V and 6 bases for J; bases not matched to a gene: 7. The CDR3 has 15 residues. Germline CDR1 and CDR2: GTSNPN and SVGIG (reference sequence). The DNA of the CDR3 is TGTGCCTGGAGTCCCGGGACAGGGGACTCTCAGCCCCAGCATTTT. Protein: CAWSPGTGDSQPQHF.

This rearrangement joins TRBV6-1 to TRBJ2-2; maybe TRBD2 (5 bases). Looked up from germline, CDR1 is MNHNS and CDR2 is SASEGT. V lost 6 bases to trimming and J lost 7 bases, with 15 bases between them. CDR3 length: 14 residues. The CDR3 nucleotides are TGTGCCAGCAGCCCCTATCCCCGGGGCGGGGAGCTGTTTTTT. Residues: CASSPYPRGGELFF.

The CDR3 loop reads CASVGRDRGRGTEAFF. Here the CDR3 DNA reads TGTGCCAGCGTCGGCCGGGACAGGGGGCGCGGCACTGAAGCTTTCTTT. The chain uses TRBV6-1 and TRBJ1-1, with 12 bases matching TRBD1. Germline assignment: CDR1 MNHNS and CDR2 SASEGT. The length of the CDR3 is 16 residues. Unmatched junction bases numbered 11, after V lost 8 bases and J lost 4 bases.

This clonotype has a count of ten or more. V is TRBV27 and J is TRBJ1-6; no firm D call. V gave up 3 bases and J gave up 10 bases, with 16 bases separating them. The CDR3 length is 15 residues. The germline CDR1 and CDR2 sequences are MNHEY and SMNVEV (reference sequence). CDR3 protein: CASSFGLAFGSPLHF. DNA for the CDR3: TGTGCCAGCAGTTTCGGACTGGCGTTTGGGTCACCCCTCCACTTT.